This T cell receptor (beta chain) was sequenced for a study of blood T cell repertoires in COVID-19. About the research overall: The study drew acute and convalescent COVID-19 samples from the United States, Italy and Spain.

This CDR3 has 16 residues. Germline assignment: CDR1 MRHNA and CDR2 SNTAGT. V lost 4 bases and J 0 bases, leaving 13 bases between the germline ends. Per the authors' pipeline: Reference gene primers were amplified, and this amplification served to estimate nucleated cell counts. Profiled with immunoSEQ multiplex PCR; TCRdb holds only in-frame clones, not every one. D and trimming come from the DNA, and the V and J calls and clone size come from that table. There are around 60,000 clones in the sample; 70% to 75% occur only once, and around 18% lies in the top ten. The chain has TRBV6-4 and TRBJ1-3; a weak D match, TRBD1 (5 bases). The clonotype originates from a woman aged 45 to 65 with active or convalescent COVID-19. The sample comprised peripheral blood. The CDR3 here is CASSATAESSGNTIYF. Written as DNA, the CDR3 is TGTGCCAGCAGTGCGACAGCCGAGTCCTCTGGAAACACCATATATTTT.